A selection of T cell receptor beta chains follows, all from one sample in a study of glioma-infiltrating T cells after dendritic cell vaccination. Assay: immunoSEQ multiplex PCR; the TCRdb copy retains only in-frame clones and omits some. Seen here are tens of thousands of clones, about four fifths observed once, and the top ten hold roughly 40%. The material sequenced was blood, taken before dendritic cell vaccination. All receptors come from a human donor with glioblastoma. CDR3s include the opening cysteine and the closing phenylalanine or tryptophan. The order of the fields is clone size, V gene, J gene, D gene, CDR3 protein, CDR3 DNA. The D gene is left open where the match is weak. The size field is filled for only some rows; it gives once, few, many or a size class.

clone_size: -
v_call: TRBV2
j_call: TRBJ1-5
d_call: TRBD1
cdr3_aa: CASNNNQQGARQPQHF
cdr3_nt: TGTGCCAGCAACAATAACCAACAGGGGGCGAGGCAGCCCCAGCATTTT

clone_size: once
v_call: TRBV6-6
j_call: TRBJ1-3
d_call: TRBD1
cdr3_aa: CASSGQGQGNTIYF
cdr3_nt: TGTGCCAGCAGTGGACAGGGTCAGGGAAACACCATATATTTT

clone_size: -
v_call: TRBV5-1
j_call: TRBJ2-5
d_call: TRBD1
cdr3_aa: CASSLAGTGFQETQYF
cdr3_nt: TGCGCCAGCAGCTTGGCGGGGACAGGCTTCCAAGAGACCCAGTACTTC

clone_size: -
v_call: TRBV4-1
j_call: TRBJ1-1
d_call: -
cdr3_aa: CASSQPGANTEAFF
cdr3_nt: TGCGCCAGCAGCCAGCCAGGGGCTAACACTGAAGCTTTCTTT

clone_size: -
v_call: TRBV9
j_call: TRBJ2-7
d_call: -
cdr3_aa: CASSAPRREREQYF
cdr3_nt: TGTGCCAGCAGCGCCCCCAGGCGGGAACGCGAGCAGTACTTC

clone_size: -
v_call: TRBV2
j_call: TRBJ1-3
d_call: -
cdr3_aa: CASSTTTTGRSGNTIYF
cdr3_nt: TGTGCCAGCAGTACCACCACGACAGGACGCTCTGGAAACACCATATATTTT

clone_size: -
v_call: TRBV7-2
j_call: TRBJ2-7
d_call: TRBD2
cdr3_aa: CASSFAGGGYEQYF
cdr3_nt: TGTGCCAGCAGCTTCGCGGGGGGGGGCTACGAGCAGTACTTC

clone_size: once
v_call: TRBV14
j_call: TRBJ1-2
d_call: TRBD1
cdr3_aa: CASSPGGAYGYTF
cdr3_nt: TGTGCCAGCAGCCCAGGGGGAGCGTATGGCTACACCTTC

clone_size: -
v_call: TRBV27
j_call: TRBJ1-6
d_call: -
cdr3_aa: CASRGAYNSPLHF
cdr3_nt: TGTGCCAGCAGGGGAGCCTATAATTCACCCCTCCACTTT

clone_size: few
v_call: TRBV7-9
j_call: TRBJ1-5
d_call: -
cdr3_aa: CASSLSGGSNQPQHF
cdr3_nt: TGTGCCAGCAGCTTGTCGGGGGGTAGCAATCAGCCCCAGCATTTT

clone_size: -
v_call: TRBV9
j_call: TRBJ1-4
d_call: -
cdr3_aa: CASSTGSTNEKLFF
cdr3_nt: TGTGCCAGCAGTACAGGGTCGACTAATGAAAAACTGTTTTTT

clone_size: -
v_call: TRBV11-3
j_call: TRBJ2-7
d_call: TRBD2
cdr3_aa: CASSATREGTYEQYF
cdr3_nt: TGTGCCAGCAGCGCGACCCGGGAGGGGACCTACGAGCAGTACTTC

clone_size: -
v_call: TRBV5-1
j_call: TRBJ2-7
d_call: TRBD1
cdr3_aa: CASRSTGATYEQYF
cdr3_nt: TGCGCCAGCAGGTCCACAGGGGCTACCTACGAGCAGTACTTC

clone_size: -
v_call: TRBV15
j_call: TRBJ1-2
d_call: TRBD1
cdr3_aa: CATSRPGQVYYGYTF
cdr3_nt: TGTGCCACCAGCAGACCGGGACAGGTTTACTATGGCTACACCTTC

clone_size: few
v_call: TRBV7-3
j_call: TRBJ2-1
d_call: TRBD2
cdr3_aa: CASTPSGNPRDEQFF
cdr3_nt: TGTGCCAGCACCCCTAGCGGGAACCCACGGGATGAGCAGTTCTTC

clone_size: -
v_call: TRBV29-1
j_call: TRBJ1-1
d_call: TRBD1
cdr3_aa: CSVVGQGQTEAFF
cdr3_nt: TGCAGCGTGGTGGGACAGGGCCAAACTGAAGCTTTCTTT

clone_size: -
v_call: TRBV5-4
j_call: TRBJ2-1
d_call: TRBD1
cdr3_aa: CASSLGQGNEQFF
cdr3_nt: TGTGCCAGCAGCTTGGGACAGGGGAATGAGCAGTTCTTC

clone_size: -
v_call: TRBV6-6
j_call: TRBJ1-1
d_call: TRBD1
cdr3_aa: CASSYSSQGGAFF
cdr3_nt: TGTGCCAGCAGTTACTCGAGTCAGGGGGGAGCTTTCTTT

clone_size: -
v_call: TRBV5-1
j_call: TRBJ2-1
d_call: TRBD1
cdr3_aa: CASSPGQPDNEQFF
cdr3_nt: TGCGCCAGCAGCCCGGGACAGCCCGACAATGAGCAGTTCTTC

clone_size: -
v_call: TRBV6-5
j_call: TRBJ1-2
d_call: -
cdr3_aa: CASSYGMEDRFYGYTF
cdr3_nt: TGTGCCAGCAGTTACGGGATGGAGGATCGATTCTATGGCTACACCTTC

clone_size: few
v_call: TRBV10-2
j_call: TRBJ1-1
d_call: TRBD1
cdr3_aa: CASSERMGQGMNTEAFF
cdr3_nt: TGCGCCAGCAGTGAAAGGATGGGACAGGGGATGAACACTGAAGCTTTCTTT

clone_size: few
v_call: TRBV5-6
j_call: TRBJ2-7
d_call: -
cdr3_aa: CASSLSGFIDEQYF
cdr3_nt: TGTGCCAGCAGCTTATCGGGGTTTATCGACGAGCAGTACTTC

clone_size: -
v_call: TRBV7-9
j_call: TRBJ1-1
d_call: -
cdr3_aa: CASSLMASAEAFF
cdr3_nt: TGTGCCAGCAGCTTAATGGCCAGCGCTGAAGCTTTCTTT

clone_size: -
v_call: TRBV30
j_call: TRBJ2-7
d_call: -
cdr3_aa: CAWSSPDRYEQYF
cdr3_nt: TGTGCCTGGAGTTCCCCCGATAGATACGAGCAGTACTTC

clone_size: few
v_call: TRBV7-3
j_call: TRBJ2-1
d_call: TRBD2
cdr3_aa: CASSKTSGSFNEQFF
cdr3_nt: TGTGCCAGCAGTAAGACTAGCGGGAGTTTCAATGAGCAGTTCTTC

clone_size: -
v_call: TRBV4-3
j_call: TRBJ2-2
d_call: TRBD2
cdr3_aa: CASSQDRAGVGAGELFF
cdr3_nt: TGCGCCAGCAGCCAAGATCGAGCGGGAGTAGGCGCCGGGGAGCTGTTTTTT

clone_size: few
v_call: TRBV27
j_call: TRBJ2-1
d_call: TRBD2
cdr3_aa: CASIVAGGNEQFF
cdr3_nt: TGTGCCAGCATTGTGGCGGGAGGTAATGAGCAGTTCTTC